These 27 T cell receptor beta chains came from one sample sequenced in a study of blood T cell repertoires in COVID-19. Assay: immunoSEQ multiplex PCR; the TCRdb copy retains only in-frame clones and omits some. The table records approximately 130,000 clones, approximately 85% of them present only once. Sequenced sample: peripheral blood. The source is a human donor in a cohort sampled during active COVID-19.

This chain links TRBV27 with TRBJ2-3, with D tentatively TRBD1 (5 bases). V was trimmed by 5 bases and J by 0 bases, leaving 12 bases between them. Looked up from germline, CDR1 is MNHEY and CDR2 is SMNVEV (reference sequence). The CDR3 is 15 amino acids. Here the CDR3 DNA reads TGTGCCAGCAGTCCTGGACATTCTAGCACAGATACGCAGTATTTT. This sequence encodes CASSPGHSSTDTQYF.

V and J are TRBV6-1 and TRBJ1-1; D is ambiguous. The germline V and J ends were trimmed by 4 bases and 0 bases, with 15 bases remaining between them. The CDR3 length is 16 residues. Germline lookup yields CDR1 MNHNS and CDR2 SASEGT. CDR3 loop: CASSVKLGSLNTEAFF. In DNA, the CDR3 is TGTGCCAGCAGTGTTAAACTTGGGAGTCTGAACACTGAAGCTTTCTTT.

The J gene is TRBJ2-5, the V gene TRBV11-1, with TRBD2 as a possible D gene (6 bases). V lost 5 bases, J lost 4 bases, and 20 bases lay in between. CDR3 size: 16 residues. Germline CDR1 SGHAT, CDR2 FQDESV (reference sequence). Written as DNA, the CDR3 is TGTGCCAGCAGCCCGGGCGGGCGGGGCGGCGGAGAGACCCAGTACTTC. Translated: CASSPGGRGGGETQYF. The full variable domain, in which reference TRBV11-1 and TRBJ2-5 provide the parts outside the CDR3, is EAEVAQSPRYKITEKSQAVAFWCDPISGHATLYWYRQILGQGPELLVQFQDESVVDDSQLPKDRFSAERLKGVDSTLKIQPAELGDSAMYLCASSPGGRGGGETQYFGPGTRLLVL.

This chain joins TRBV19 and TRBJ1-1; 9 bases align to TRBD1. With V trimmed by 4 bases and J by 4 bases, 7 bases remained unmatched. The germline CDR1 and CDR2 sequences are LNHDA and SQIVND (reference sequence). The CDR3 covers 15 residues. CDR3 amino acids: CASSTRPDRGTEAFF. The CDR3 nucleotides read TGTGCCAGTAGTACCCGCCCGGACAGGGGCACTGAAGCTTTCTTT. Filled out from reference TRBV19 and TRBJ1-1, the complete variable domain reads DGGITQSPKYLFRKEGQNVTLSCEQNLNHDAMYWYRQDPGQGLRLIYYSQIVNDFQKGDIAEGYSVSREKKESFPLTVTSAQKNPTAFYLCASSTRPDRGTEAFFGQGTRLTVV.

The J gene is TRBJ2-5, the V gene TRBV6-4; TRBD2 agrees at 8 bases. V lost 4 bases and J lost 6; bases outside the gene matches: 4. The V gene's germline CDR1 is MRHNA and CDR2 SNTAGT. The CDR3 is 13 residues long. The CDR3 DNA reads as TGTGCCAGCAGTGTCCGGGAGGGGCAGACCCAGTACTTC. Translating it yields CASSVREGQTQYF.

The chain combines TRBV29-1 with TRBJ2-7; tentatively, D is TRBD2 (5 bases). Per the germline V gene, CDR1 is SQVTM and CDR2 is ANQGSEA. The CDR3 runs to 12 residues. V lost 5 bases and J lost 3, with 11 bases in between. The CDR3 sequence is CSVREANYEQYF. As DNA, the CDR3 is TGCAGCGTTCGGGAAGCGAACTACGAGCAGTACTTC.

The V and J genes are TRBV19 and TRBJ2-7; unclear D gene. This CDR3 contains 12 residues. Germline V lookup: CDR1 LNHDA, CDR2 SQIVND (reference sequence). With 3 bases removed from V and 4 bases from J, the gap between germline ends came to 7 bases. The CDR3 loop reads CASSIPPYEQYF. The CDR3 coding sequence is TGTGCCAGTAGTATCCCCCCGTACGAGCAGTACTTC. The full variable domain, completed using reference TRBV19 and TRBJ2-7, is DGGITQSPKYLFRKEGQNVTLSCEQNLNHDAMYWYRQDPGQGLRLIYYSQIVNDFQKGDIAEGYSVSREKKESFPLTVTSAQKNPTAFYLCASSIPPYEQYFGPGTRLTVT.

J is TRBJ1-5 and V is TRBV2; 9 positions match TRBD1. Trimming at V came to 0 bases and at J to 15 bases, leaving 3 bases not matched to a gene. CDR3 length equals 12 residues. Per the germline V gene, CDR1 is SNHLY and CDR2 is FYNNEI. The CDR3: CASSEAGTGWHF. The CDR3 DNA reads TGTGCCAGCAGTGAAGCGGGGACAGGGTGGCATTTT.

The rearrangement joins TRBV18 to TRBJ2-7; D is unresolved. Trimming stripped 0 bases from V and 6 bases from J, with 15 bases between. The CDR3 consists of 15 residues. Germline V gene sequence: CDR1 KGHSH, CDR2 LQKENI. CDR3 in amino acids: CASSPPSRSMGEQYF. CDR3 DNA: TGTGCCAGCTCACCACCGAGCAGGTCAATGGGCGAGCAGTACTTC.

This clone came up a few times. The CDR3 reads CASSQQLAGAGTQYF. The DNA for the CDR3 is TGTGCCAGCAGCCAGCAACTAGCGGGGGCAGGGACCCAGTACTTC. The chain recombines TRBV3-1 (or the pseudogene TRBV3-2) with TRBJ2-5; TRBD2 matches 11 bases. CDR1 and CDR2 from the germline V gene are LGHDT and YNNKEL (reference sequence). V gave up 3 bases and J gave up 7 bases; unmatched junction bases: 7. The CDR3 has 15 residues.

This chain joins TRBV18 and TRBJ1-5; no clear D. The CDR3 runs to 13 residues. Germline assignment: CDR1 KGHSH and CDR2 LQKENI. V was pared by 4 bases and J by 4 bases, with 8 bases between. The CDR3 nucleotides read TGTGCCAGCTCACGTGGACTGAATCAGCCCCAGCATTTT. Its translation: CASSRGLNQPQHF. The full variable domain, rest sourced from reference TRBV18 and TRBJ1-5, is NAGVMQNPRHLVRRRGQEARLRCSPMKGHSHVYWYRQLPEEGLKFMVYLQKENIIDESGMPKERFSAEFPKEGPSILRIQQVVRGDSAAYFCASSRGLNQPQHFGDGTRLSIL.

The chain is built from TRBV7-9 and TRBJ1-1; the D gene is possibly TRBD1 (5 bases). CDR1 is SEHNR and CDR2 is FQNEAQ in the germline V gene (reference sequence). The germline V and J ends were trimmed by 4 bases and 4 bases, with 10 bases remaining between them. The CDR3 contains 13 residues. CDR3 DNA sequence: TGTGCCAGCAGCTCAACAGGTCCCACTGAAGCTTTCTTT. Protein sequence: CASSSTGPTEAFF. Looking up the rest from reference TRBV7-9 and TRBJ1-1 gives the full variable domain: DTGVSQNPRHKITKRGQNVTFRCDPISEHNRLYWYRQTLGQGPEFLTYFQNEAQLEKSRLLSDRFSAERPKGSFSTLEIQRTEQGDSAMYLCASSSTGPTEAFFGQGTRLTVV.

This clone was picked up a small number of times. CDR3 amino acids: CASSGGGLAGVYEQYF. Written as DNA, the CDR3 is TGCGCCAGCAGCGGGGGCGGACTAGCGGGGGTTTACGAGCAGTACTTC. The V call is TRBV5-1, the J call TRBJ2-7; TRBD2 agrees at 13 bases. Losses at the gene ends were 4 bases for V and 4 bases for J; bases not matched to a gene: 8. This CDR3 spans 16 amino acids. The germline V gene has CDR1 SGHRS and CDR2 YFSETQ.

The chain joins TRBV19 to TRBJ1-1; tentative D call: TRBD1 (5 bases). The CDR3 spans 14 residues. V was shortened by 5 bases and J by 3 bases, with 13 bases between the two germline ends. Germline lookup yields CDR1 LNHDA and CDR2 SQIVND (reference sequence). For the CDR3, the DNA is TGTGCCAGTAGTTCGCAGGGCGACCACACTGAAGCTTTCTTT. Translation: CASSSQGDHTEAFF.

This chain uses TRBV5-4 with TRBJ2-7; 13 positions match TRBD2. V was pared by 4 bases and J by 2 bases, with 6 bases of the junction left unmatched. CDR3 length equals 16 residues. The germline gives CDR1 SGHNT, CDR2 YYREEE (reference sequence). CDR3 sequence: CASSPLAGGRPYEQYF. In DNA, the CDR3 is TGTGCCAGCAGCCCACTAGCGGGGGGGCGACCCTACGAGCAGTACTTC.

The chain links TRBV4-2 to TRBJ1-2, with D uncertain. The CDR3 runs 15 residues. The V and J ends lost 1 base and 0 bases respectively, with 9 bases between them. Germline assignment: CDR1 LGHNA and CDR2 YNFKEQ. CDR3 in DNA: TGTGCCAGCAGCCAAGCTCCCGGAGCTAACTATGGCTACACCTTC. The encoded protein is CASSQAPGANYGYTF.

Remarks on this clone: Other DNA sequences within the sample encode an identical CDR3. This chain links TRBV6-5 with TRBJ1-4; TRBD1 is a possible D gene (6 bases). Trimming took off 3 bases at V and 4 bases at J, with 9 bases between the two ends. The CDR3 extends over 14 amino acids. CDR1 and CDR2 (germline): MNHEY, SVGAGI. The CDR3 DNA is TGTGCCAGCAGTTATGACAGGCTTAATGAAAAACTGTTTTTT. It yields the protein CASSYDRLNEKLFF.

This chain joins TRBV10-3 and TRBJ2-3; D gene ambiguous. CDR3 length: 11 amino acids. Germline V gene lookup returns CDR1 ENHRY and CDR2 SYGVKD. V was cut by 5 bases and J by 5 bases, with 5 bases left in between. In nucleotides, the CDR3 is TGTGCCATCAGTTTTCTAGATACGCAGTATTTT. It yields the protein CAISFLDTQYF.

The chain is built from TRBV10-3 and TRBJ1-1; no firm D call. The CDR3 extends over 13 amino acids. CDR1 and CDR2 (germline): ENHRY, SYGVKD. Between the trimmed V and J ends, which lost 3 bases and 1 base, there was a span of 6 bases. The CDR3 loop is CAISDLRNTEAFF. In DNA form, the CDR3 reads TGTGCCATCAGTGATCTTCGGAACACTGAAGCTTTCTTT.

The V gene is TRBV30, the J gene TRBJ2-7, with 9 bases lining up with TRBD1. This CDR3 spans 13 amino acids. V trimming: 2 bases; J trimming: 5 bases; junction bases outside the gene matches: 4. Germline V CDR1 and CDR2: GTSNPN, SVGIG (reference sequence). This CDR3 is CAWSPGTGNEQYF. The CDR3 bases are TGTGCCTGGAGTCCCGGGACAGGGAACGAGCAGTACTTC.

This CDR3 is CASKVGGQETQYF. The CDR3 DNA is TGTGCCAGCAAAGTCGGGGGCCAAGAGACCCAGTACTTC. This chain uses TRBV6-5 with TRBJ2-5; possibly TRBD2 for D (6 bases). Germline CDR1 MNHEY, CDR2 SVGAGI. CDR3 length: 13 residues. The V end was cut by 7 bases, the J end by 1 base, with 10 bases between.

This clone appeared a single time. The J gene is TRBJ2-2, the V gene TRBV7-9; 8 bases align to TRBD1. Germline values: CDR1 SEHNR, CDR2 FQNEAQ (reference sequence). Trimming cost V 3 bases and J 3 bases; bases outside gene matches: 6. The CDR3 loop spans 16 amino acids. CDR3 in DNA: TGTGCCAGCAGCTTCCCCACAGGGGGATACACCGGGGAGCTGTTTTTT. It translates to CASSFPTGGYTGELFF.

This clone was seen a handful of times. The V call is TRBV27, the J call TRBJ1-2; TRBD1 matches 9 bases. The germline V gene has CDR1 MNHEY and CDR2 SMNVEV (reference sequence). Unmatched junction bases numbered 4, after V lost 8 bases and J lost 6 bases. The CDR3 contains 12 residues. In DNA form, the CDR3 reads TGTGCCAGCTCGACAGGGGGTCATGGCTACACCTTC. This gives the protein CASSTGGHGYTF.

The CDR3 sequence is CASSQDRIPYEQYF. In DNA, the CDR3 is TGCGCCAGCAGCCAGGACAGAATTCCCTACGAGCAGTACTTC. V and J are TRBV5-1 and TRBJ2-7; D is perhaps TRBD1 (6 bases). The CDR3 spans 14 residues. V gave up 4 bases and J gave up 2 bases, with 13 bases separating them. From germline, CDR1 is SGHRS and CDR2 YFSETQ.

The rearrangement uses TRBV7-6 and TRBJ1-1; D not resolved. The CDR3 loop spans 16 amino acids. Germline V lookup: CDR1 SGHVS, CDR2 FNYEAQ. With 0 bases removed from V and 1 base from J, the gap between germline ends came to 12 bases. The CDR3 region has the DNA TGTGCCAGCAGCTTAGCTGGTTTTGGGCAGAACACTGAAGCTTTCTTT. Its translation is CASSLAGFGQNTEAFF.

The chain links TRBV19 to TRBJ1-5; 7 positions match TRBD1. J gave up 0 bases and V 8 bases, and 10 bases lay outside the gene matches. Germline V gene data show CDR1 as LNHDA and CDR2 as SQIVND (reference sequence). This CDR3 contains 16 residues. The CDR3 reads CASARNTGDSNQPQHF. The CDR3 region has the DNA TGTGCCAGTGCGCGCAACACAGGGGATAGCAATCAGCCCCAGCATTTT.

The CDR3 loop reads CASSQEVAGANYGYTF. CDR3 coding DNA: TGCGCCAGCAGCCAAGAGGTGGCGGGAGCTAACTATGGCTACACCTTC. This chain connects TRBV4-1 to TRBJ1-2; D remains unclear. The CDR3 loop spans 16 amino acids. Trimming stripped 0 bases from V and 0 bases from J, with 11 bases between. From germline, CDR1 is MGHRA and CDR2 YSYEKL.